This T cell receptor (beta chain) came from a study of PD-L1 blockade in urothelial cancer. Spiked synthetic TCR analogs estimated absolute template abundance per PCR. TCRdb keeps only in-frame clones here, not all; method: immunoSEQ multiplex PCR. Of some 49,000 clones listed, nearly 90% were seen once; the top ten hold approximately 7.6%. Urothelial carcinoma in patients was locally advanced or metastatic. General study findings and limits: Better survival was predicted by below-median pretreatment blood TCR clonality. Durable-benefit patients showed greater tumor-associated blood clone expansion at 3 weeks.

The CDR3 consists of 13 residues. Germline assignment: CDR1 SNHLY and CDR2 FYNNEI. Trimming at V came to 5 bases and at J to 4 bases, leaving 4 bases not matched to a gene. Points on this clone: What it binds is unknown.

The sequences come from PBMCs, collected around atezolizumab (anti-PD-L1) treatment. The receptor was derived from a man aged 55 to 70 with urothelial cancer. The chain joins TRBV2 to TRBJ1-2; 7 bases agree with TRBD1. The CDR3 reads CASSRGQFYGYTF. DNA of the CDR3: TGTGCCAGCAGTCGGGGACAGTTCTATGGCTACACCTTC.